The 12 T cell receptor beta chains reported below all come from one sample, sequenced in a study of regulatory T cells in long-lasting Graves disease. Arm-PCR of CDR3 regions and iRepertoire HTBI primers were used to build TCR beta libraries. TCRdb used MiXCR to reprocess the multiplex PCR reads, holding one entry per CDR3 protein. The top ten hold under 20% of the sample, which has 400,000 to 500,000 distinct CDR3 sequences, 14% seen once. Time point described: newly diagnosed GD, antithyroid drugs for less than 3 months. From RNA extracted from PBMCs, the TCR library was made. These records were also assigned to another study, of T cells in Graves' hyperthyroidism and ophthalmopathy.

Sequenced here: peripheral blood mononuclear cells (PBMCs), sampled at new diagnosis, from a patient treated with antithyroid drugs. The origin of the receptors is a woman aged 45 to 65 with Graves disease.

This clonotype was observed at least ten times. The V call is TRBV28, the J call TRBJ2-5, with D possibly being TRBD2 (6 bases). The CDR3 is made up of 13 amino acids. Trimming shortened V by 1 base and J by 7 bases, and 10 bases separated the two germline ends. CDR1 is MDHEN and CDR2 is SYDVKM in the germline V gene. CDR3: CASSLLGEVTQYF. The CDR3 DNA sequence: TGTGCCAGCAGTTTATTGGGGGAGGTGACCCAGTACTTC.

This clonotype was seen repeatedly, ten times or more. The rearrangement joins TRBV7-8 to TRBJ1-2; D unclear. The V end lost 5 bases, the J end lost 1 base, and 11 bases lay between the germline ends. CDR3 length equals 14 residues. The V gene's germline CDR1 is SGHVS and CDR2 FQNEAQ. In DNA, the CDR3 is TGTGCCAGCAGCCATACAAGGGATAACTATGGCTACACCTTC. Translation gives CASSHTRDNYGYTF.

Notes on this clonotype: One junction end disagrees with the germline gene, perhaps due to a read error. J is TRBJ2-7 and V is TRBV30; the D gene could be TRBD1 or TRBD2 (6 bases each). The germline V gene encodes CDR1 GTSNPN and CDR2 SVGIG (reference sequence). There are 12 residues in the CDR3. CDR3 in DNA: TGTGCCTGGAGTGTCTACACGGGGGCCCCCTTCTTC. This sequence encodes CAWSVYTGAPFF.

This clonotype was detected a few times. The rearrangement uses TRBV20-1 and TRBJ2-6; D is perhaps TRBD1 or TRBD2 (5 bases each). Trimming took off 3 bases at V and 0 bases at J, with 18 bases between the two ends. From germline, CDR1 is DFQATT and CDR2 SNEGSKA (reference sequence). This CDR3 is 18 amino acids long. CDR3 sequence (DNA): TGCAGTGCTAGCGGAACGGGGCGGTCGCACTCTGGGGCCAACGTCCTGACTTTC. Its protein is CSASGTGRSHSGANVLTF.

This clonotype was picked up a small number of times. V gene TRBV7-8 combines with J gene TRBJ2-2; 7 bases map to TRBD2. V was pared by 1 base and J by 0 bases, with 5 bases of the junction left unmatched. Germline assignment: CDR1 SGHVS and CDR2 FQNEAQ. The CDR3 runs to 17 residues. CDR3 amino acids: CASSLGGAGANTGELFF. The CDR3 region has the DNA TGTGCCAGCAGCTTAGGGGGCGCGGGGGCGAACACCGGGGAGCTGTTTTTT. The full variable domain, rest sourced from reference TRBV7-8 and TRBJ2-2, is GAGVSQSPRYKVAKRGQDVALRCDPISGHVSLFWYQQALGQGPEFLTYFQNEAQLDKSGLPSDRFFAERPEGSVSTLKIQRTQQEDSAVYLCASSLGGAGANTGELFFGEGSRLTVL.

This clonotype appeared a few times. Germline is not matched at one junction end, which may reflect a read error. The CDR3 DNA is TGTGCCAGCACCTTAAACTTCTATAATTCACCCCTCCACTTT. This translates into CASTLNFYNSPLHF. The chain links TRBV7-2 to TRBJ1-6; no firm D call. The CDR3 length is 14 residues. Germline V gene sequence: CDR1 SGHTA, CDR2 FQGNSA.

This clonotype was seen repeatedly, ten times or more. This chain joins TRBV6-2 or TRBV6-3 and TRBJ1-1; D gene ambiguous. The V end lost 5 bases, the J end lost 1 base, and 14 bases lay between the germline ends. This CDR3 has 15 residues. Germline CDR1 MNHEY, CDR2 SVGEGT. The CDR3 loop is CASSERRQPNTEAFF. The CDR3, as DNA: TGTGCCAGCAGTGAAAGGCGGCAGCCGAACACTGAAGCTTTCTTT.

The chain combines TRBV19 with TRBJ2-1; the match to TRBD2 covers 12 bases. V shed 2 bases and J 6 bases; nucleotides not matched to a gene: 8. This CDR3 is built from 17 residues. Looked up from germline, CDR1 is LNHDA and CDR2 is SQIVND (reference sequence). The CDR3: CASSILRLAGVGNEQFF. In DNA, the CDR3 is TGTGCCAGTAGTATACTCAGACTAGCGGGGGTTGGCAATGAGCAGTTCTTC.

The J gene is TRBJ2-1, the V gene TRBV7-3; 10 bases agree with TRBD2. V lost 2 bases, J lost 3 bases, and 10 bases stayed unmatched. Germline V CDR1 and CDR2: SGHTA, FQGTGA. The CDR3 has 18 residues. The DNA of the CDR3 is TGTGCCAGCAGCTTAGTCAGGGTGGGGACTAGCGACTACAATGAGCAGTTCTTC. Its protein product is CASSLVRVGTSDYNEQFF. Filled out from reference TRBV7-3 and TRBJ2-1, the complete variable domain reads GAGVSQTPSNKVTEKGKYVELRCDPISGHTALYWYRQSLGQGPEFLIYFQGTGAADDSGLPNDRFFAVRPEGSVSTLKIQRTERGDSAVYLCASSLVRVGTSDYNEQFFGPGTRLTVL.

The chain joins TRBV3-1 to TRBJ2-1; 9 bases line up with TRBD2. CDR3 length equals 15 residues. The V gene's germline CDR1 is LGHDT and CDR2 YNNKEL (reference sequence). V dropped 2 bases and J dropped 2; count of bases not matched to a gene: 1. The CDR3 coding sequence is TGTGCCAGCAGCCAATCTAGCGGGACCTACAATGAGCAGTTCTTC. Amino acids: CASSQSSGTYNEQFF.

The chain couples TRBV20-1 to TRBJ1-5, with D possibly being TRBD1 (5 bases). From germline, CDR1 is DFQATT and CDR2 SNEGSKA (reference sequence). The ends were cut back, 0 bases at V and 3 bases at J, with 15 bases in the middle. The CDR3 consists of 16 residues. For the CDR3, the DNA is TGCAGTGCTAGAGATTCCCCGCCGGGACCCAATCAGCCCCAGCATTTT. The encoded protein is CSARDSPPGPNQPQHF.

This clonotype has a handful of counts. The chain is built from TRBV29-1 and TRBJ2-3, with D perhaps TRBD1 (5 bases). The length of the CDR3 is 14 residues. Trimming stripped 6 bases from V and 0 bases from J, with 13 bases between. Germline-derived CDR1 and CDR2 are SQVTM and ANQGSEA. CDR3: CSVQTVASTDTQYF. The CDR3 DNA reads as TGCAGCGTCCAGACAGTCGCTAGCACAGATACGCAGTATTTT.